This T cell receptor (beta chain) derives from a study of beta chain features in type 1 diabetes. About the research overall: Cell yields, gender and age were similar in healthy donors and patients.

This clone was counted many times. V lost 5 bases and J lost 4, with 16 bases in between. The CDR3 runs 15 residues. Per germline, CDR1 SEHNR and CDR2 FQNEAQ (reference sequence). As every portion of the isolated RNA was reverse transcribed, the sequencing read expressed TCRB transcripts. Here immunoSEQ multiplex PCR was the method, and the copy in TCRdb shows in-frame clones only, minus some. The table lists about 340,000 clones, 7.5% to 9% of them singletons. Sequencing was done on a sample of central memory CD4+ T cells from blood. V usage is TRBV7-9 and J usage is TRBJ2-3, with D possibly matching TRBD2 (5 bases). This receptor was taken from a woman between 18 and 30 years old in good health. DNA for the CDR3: TGTGCCAGCAGCCTAGACGGGCACGGGGCAGATACGCAGTATTTT. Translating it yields CASSLDGHGADTQYF. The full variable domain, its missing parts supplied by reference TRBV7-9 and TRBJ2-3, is DTGVSQNPRHKITKRGQNVTFRCDPISEHNRLYWYRQTLGQGPEFLTYFQNEAQLEKSRLLSDRFSAERPKGSFSTLEIQRTEQGDSAMYLCASSLDGHGADTQYFGPGTRLTVL.